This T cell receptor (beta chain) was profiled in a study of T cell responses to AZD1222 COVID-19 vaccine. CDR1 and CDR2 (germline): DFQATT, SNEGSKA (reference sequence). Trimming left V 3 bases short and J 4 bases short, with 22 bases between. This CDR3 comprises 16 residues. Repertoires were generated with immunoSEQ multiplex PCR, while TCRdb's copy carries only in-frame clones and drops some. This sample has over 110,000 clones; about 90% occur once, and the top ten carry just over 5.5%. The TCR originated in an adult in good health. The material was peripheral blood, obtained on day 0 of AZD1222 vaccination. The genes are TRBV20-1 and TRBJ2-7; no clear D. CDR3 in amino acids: CSASGSLRVPLYEQYF. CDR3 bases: TGCAGTGCTAGTGGGTCGTTACGGGTCCCTCTTTACGAGCAGTACTTC.